This is a list of T cell receptor beta chains from one sample in a study of beta chain features in type 1 diabetes. Some clones are missing from TCRdb's copy, which holds only in-frame ones; the method was immunoSEQ multiplex PCR. Of around 450,000 clones in the sample, around 10% were seen once. Source material: naive CD4+ T cells from blood. These TCRs come from a woman aged 18-29 years in good health. CDR3s include the opening cysteine and the closing phenylalanine or tryptophan. The order of the fields is clone size, D gene, J gene, V gene, CDR3 DNA, CDR3 protein. D genes are given only for firm matches. Clone size appears in some rows only: once, few, many, or a class for an expanded clone.

NA,NA,TRBJ2-3,TRBV7-2,TGTGCCAGCAGCTTAGGGGCAGAGAGCTTGCAGTATTTT,CASSLGAESLQYF
few,NA,TRBJ1-2,TRBV9,TGTGCCAGCAGCGTAGGTGCCCCCGCGAACTATGGCTACACCTTC,CASSVGAPANYGYTF
many,NA,TRBJ2-5,TRBV7-3,TGTGCCAGCAGCCCGACTGGGCTACAAGAGACCCAGTACTTC,CASSPTGLQETQYF
few,NA,TRBJ2-7,TRBV7-6,TGTGCCAGCAGCTTGCAGGGGTGGACGAACGAGCAGTACTTC,CASSLQGWTNEQYF
few,TRBD1,TRBJ1-2,TRBV29-1,TGCAGCGTTGAACAGGGACAGGGTTATGGCTACACCTTC,CSVEQGQGYGYTF
few,NA,TRBJ2-3,TRBV11-3,TGTGCCAGCAGCTTGGGCGCAGGGTATACAGATACGCAGTATTTT,CASSLGAGYTDTQYF
NA,NA,TRBJ2-4,TRBV29-1,TGCAGCGCCCAGGAGGTAGCCAAAAACATTCAGTACTTC,CSAQEVAKNIQYF
few,NA,TRBJ2-1,TRBV7-2,TGTGCCAGCAGCGCTCACCGGCAGGGCTCAGGTAATGAGCAGTTCTTC,CASSAHRQGSGNEQFF
many,TRBD2,TRBJ2-3,TRBV10-3,TGTGCCATCAACCTAGCGGGAGCCGCAGATACGCAGTATTTT,CAINLAGAADTQYF
NA,NA,TRBJ2-7,TRBV5-1,TGCGCCAGCAGCCGGGACTCCTATAACTACGAGCAGTACTTC,CASSRDSYNYEQYF
NA,NA,TRBJ2-7,TRBV20-1,TGCAGTGCTAGAGGTCGCTACGAGCAGTACTTC,CSARGRYEQYF
NA,TRBD1,TRBJ2-6,TRBV14,TGTGCCAGCAGCCGACAGGGAATCTCGGGGGCCAACGTCCTGACTTTC,CASSRQGISGANVLTF
NA,NA,TRBJ1-3,TRBV7-2,TGTGCCAGCAGCTTAGCTTGGCAGGGCTCTGGAAACACCATATATTTT,CASSLAWQGSGNTIYF
many,NA,TRBJ2-1,TRBV7-9,TGTGCCAGCAGCTTAGCGACCTATGAGCAGTTCTTC,CASSLATYEQFF
few,NA,TRBJ2-1,TRBV27,TGTGCCAGCAGTCCCCTGGGGGACTCCTACAATGAGCAGTTCTTC,CASSPLGDSYNEQFF
NA,NA,TRBJ2-1,TRBV2,TGTGCCAGTGGACTACCTCTCCGTGGTGAGCAGTTCTTC,CASGLPLRGEQFF
NA,NA,TRBJ2-5,TRBV30,TGTGCCTGGAGTGGCGAGGGTGGGGAGACCCAGTACTTC,CAWSGEGGETQYF
few,TRBD1,TRBJ1-5,TRBV7-2,TGTGCCAGCAGCTACGAGGGGGCTGGCAATCAGCCCCAGCATTTT,CASSYEGAGNQPQHF
few,NA,TRBJ2-1,TRBV7-9,TGTGCCAGCAGCCGGAGCTACACAGTATACAATGAGCAGTTCTTC,CASSRSYTVYNEQFF
few,NA,TRBJ2-2,TRBV27,TGTGCCAGCAGCCGACGGACTACTTACACCGGGGAGCTGTTTTTT,CASSRRTTYTGELFF
NA,NA,TRBJ2-1,TRBV6-6,TGTGCCAGCAGTAATCAAATCCCCCTGGGTGAGCAGTTCTTC,CASSNQIPLGEQFF
few,NA,TRBJ2-2,TRBV5-6,TGTGCCAGCAGCTCCACGTGGGGGTTTGAGGAGCTGTTTTTT,CASSSTWGFEELFF
few,TRBD2,TRBJ2-3,TRBV2,TGTGCCAGCAGTGACGGGAGGGGCACAGATACGCAGTATTTT,CASSDGRGTDTQYF
NA,TRBD1,TRBJ1-5,TRBV9,TGTGCCAGCAGCGTAGGATGGGGACAGGGCCCTCAGCCCCAGCATTTT,CASSVGWGQGPQPQHF
many,NA,TRBJ2-1,TRBV30,TGTGCCTGGAGCCTCTCCCTCGTCAACAATGAGCAGTTCTTC,CAWSLSLVNNEQFF
few,NA,TRBJ1-1,TRBV6-5,TGTGCCAGCAGACCTACGATGAACACTGAAGCTTTCTTT,CASRPTMNTEAFF
few,NA,TRBJ2-3,TRBV7-3,TGTGCCAGCAGCTTAAGCGGGGTCAACTATGTAGATACGCAGTATTTT,CASSLSGVNYVDTQYF
NA,TRBD2,TRBJ2-1,TRBV7-3,TGTGCCAGCAGCTTAACAGCGGGAGGAAACAATGAGCAGTTCTTC,CASSLTAGGNNEQFF
NA,TRBD2,TRBJ2-3,TRBV4-2,TGTGCCAGCAGCCAAGGACTAGCGGGAGGGGATACGCAGTATTTT,CASSQGLAGGDTQYF
NA,TRBD1,TRBJ2-5,TRBV2,TGTGCCAGCAGTCGCGGGACAGGTGAAGAGACCCAGTACTTC,CASSRGTGEETQYF
NA,NA,TRBJ2-6,TRBV4-1,TGCGCCAGCAGCCAAGATCCTCTGGCGAGCTCTGGGGCCAACGTCCTGACTTTC,CASSQDPLASSGANVLTF
few,NA,TRBJ2-1,TRBV29-1,TGCAGCGTTGCGGCGAAGATCTCCTACAATGAGCAGTTCTTC,CSVAAKISYNEQFF
few,TRBD1,TRBJ2-3,TRBV7-2,TGTGCCAGCAGCCGGGGACAGGGTCGAGAAGATACGCAGTATTTT,CASSRGQGREDTQYF